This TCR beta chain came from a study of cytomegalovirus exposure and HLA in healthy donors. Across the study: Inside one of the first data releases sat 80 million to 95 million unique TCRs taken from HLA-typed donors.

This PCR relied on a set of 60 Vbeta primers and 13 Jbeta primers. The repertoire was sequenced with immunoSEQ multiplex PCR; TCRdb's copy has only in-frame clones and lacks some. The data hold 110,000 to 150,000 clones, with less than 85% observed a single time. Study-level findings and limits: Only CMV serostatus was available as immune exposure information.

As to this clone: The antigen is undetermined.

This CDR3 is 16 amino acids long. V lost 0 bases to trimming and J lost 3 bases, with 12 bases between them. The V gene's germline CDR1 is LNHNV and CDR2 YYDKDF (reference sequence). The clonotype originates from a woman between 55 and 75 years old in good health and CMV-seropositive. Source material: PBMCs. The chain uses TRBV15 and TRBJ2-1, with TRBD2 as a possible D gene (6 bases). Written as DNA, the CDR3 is TGTGCCACCAGCAGAGATGAAGCGGGTAGCTACAATGAGCAGTTCTTC. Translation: CATSRDEAGSYNEQFF.